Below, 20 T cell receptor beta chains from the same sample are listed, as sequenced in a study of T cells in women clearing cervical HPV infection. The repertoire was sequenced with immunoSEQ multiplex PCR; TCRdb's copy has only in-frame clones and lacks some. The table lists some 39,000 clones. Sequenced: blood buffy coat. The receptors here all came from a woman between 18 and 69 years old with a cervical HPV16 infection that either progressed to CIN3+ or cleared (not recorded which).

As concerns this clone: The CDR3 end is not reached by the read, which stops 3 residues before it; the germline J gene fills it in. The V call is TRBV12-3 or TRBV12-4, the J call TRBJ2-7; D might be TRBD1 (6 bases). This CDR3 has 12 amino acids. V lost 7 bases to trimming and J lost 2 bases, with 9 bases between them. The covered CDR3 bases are TGTGCCAGCACTCAGGGGACCTACGAG. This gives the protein CASTQGTYE. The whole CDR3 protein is CASTQGTYEQYF.

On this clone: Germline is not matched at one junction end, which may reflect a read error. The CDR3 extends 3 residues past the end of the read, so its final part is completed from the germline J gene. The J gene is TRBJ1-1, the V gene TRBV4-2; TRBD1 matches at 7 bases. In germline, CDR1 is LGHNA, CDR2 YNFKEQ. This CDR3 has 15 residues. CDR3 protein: CASSQETGLNTEAFF. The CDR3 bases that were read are TGCGCCAGCAGCCAAGAGACAGGGCTGAACACTGAA.

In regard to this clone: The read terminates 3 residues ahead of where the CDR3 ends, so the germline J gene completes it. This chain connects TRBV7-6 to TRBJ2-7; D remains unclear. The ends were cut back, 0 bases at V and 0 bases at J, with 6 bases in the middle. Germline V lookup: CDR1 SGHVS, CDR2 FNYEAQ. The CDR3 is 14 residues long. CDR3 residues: CASSLALNSYEQYF. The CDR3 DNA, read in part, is TGTGCCAGCAGCTTAGCCCTAAACTCCTACGAG. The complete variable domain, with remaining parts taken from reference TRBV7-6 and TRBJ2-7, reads GAGVSQSPRYKVTKRGQDVALRCDPISGHVSLYWYRQALGQGPEFLTYFNYEAQQDKSGLPNDRFSAERPEGSISTLTIQRTEQRDSAMYRCASSLALNSYEQYFGPGTRLTVT.

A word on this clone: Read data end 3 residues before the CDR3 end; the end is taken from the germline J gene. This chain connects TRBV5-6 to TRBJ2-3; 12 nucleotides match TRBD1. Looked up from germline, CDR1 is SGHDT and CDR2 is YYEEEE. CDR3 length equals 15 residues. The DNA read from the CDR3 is TGTGCCAGCAGCTTTGGGACAGGGGGCTTTGAGACG. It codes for CASSFGTGGFET. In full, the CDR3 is CASSFGTGGFETQYF. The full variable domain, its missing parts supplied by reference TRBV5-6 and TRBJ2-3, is DAGVTQSPTHLIKTRGQQVTLRCSPKSGHDTVSWYQQALGQGPQFIFQYYEEEERQRGNFPDRFSGHQFPNYSSELNVNALLLGDSALYLCASSFGTGGFETQYFGPGTRLTVL.

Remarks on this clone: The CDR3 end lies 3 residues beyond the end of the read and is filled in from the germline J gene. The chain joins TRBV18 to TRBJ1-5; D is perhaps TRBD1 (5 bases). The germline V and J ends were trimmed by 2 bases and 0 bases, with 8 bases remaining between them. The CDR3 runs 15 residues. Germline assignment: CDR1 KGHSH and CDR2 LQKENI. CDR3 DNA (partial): TGTGCCAGCTCACCAGAGGGGTATAGCAATCAGCCC. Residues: CASSPEGYSNQP. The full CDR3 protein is CASSPEGYSNQPQHF.

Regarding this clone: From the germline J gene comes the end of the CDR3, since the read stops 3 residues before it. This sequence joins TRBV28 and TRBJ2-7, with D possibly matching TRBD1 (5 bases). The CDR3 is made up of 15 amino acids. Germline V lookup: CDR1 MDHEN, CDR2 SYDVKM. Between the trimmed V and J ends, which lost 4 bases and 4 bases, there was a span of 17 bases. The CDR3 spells CASSYRGGRGYEQYF. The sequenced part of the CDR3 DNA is TGTGCCAGCAGTTACCGAGGTGGAAGGGGATACGAG. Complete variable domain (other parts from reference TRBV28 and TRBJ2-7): DVKVTQSSRYLVKRTGEKVFLECVQDMDHENMFWYRQDPGLGLRLIYFSYDVKMKEKGDIPEGYSVSREKKERFSLILESASTNQTSMYLCASSYRGGRGYEQYFGPGTRLTVT.

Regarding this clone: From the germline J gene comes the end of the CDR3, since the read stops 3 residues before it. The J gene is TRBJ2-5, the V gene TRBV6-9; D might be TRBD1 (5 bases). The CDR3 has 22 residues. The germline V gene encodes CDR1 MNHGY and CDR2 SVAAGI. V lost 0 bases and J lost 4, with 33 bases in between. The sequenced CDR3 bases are TGTGCCAGCAGTTATTCCTCTTCCCTCTCGCAGGGCTTGGATCCCCGGGTAGAGACC. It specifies CASSYSSSLSQGLDPRVET. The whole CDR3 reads CASSYSSSLSQGLDPRVETQYF.

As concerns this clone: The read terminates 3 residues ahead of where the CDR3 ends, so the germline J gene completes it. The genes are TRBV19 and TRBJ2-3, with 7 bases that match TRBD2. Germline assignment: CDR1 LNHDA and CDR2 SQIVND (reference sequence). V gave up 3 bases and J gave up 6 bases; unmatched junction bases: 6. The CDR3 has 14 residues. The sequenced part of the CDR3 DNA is TGTGCCAGTAGTATGTCGAGAGCGGGGGATACG. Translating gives CASSMSRAGDT. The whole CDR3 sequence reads CASSMSRAGDTQYF.

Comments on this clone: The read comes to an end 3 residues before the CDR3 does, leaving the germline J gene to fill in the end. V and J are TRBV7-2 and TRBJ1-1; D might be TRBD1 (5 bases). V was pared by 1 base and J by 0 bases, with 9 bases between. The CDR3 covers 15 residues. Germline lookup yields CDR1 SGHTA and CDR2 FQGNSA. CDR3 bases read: TGTGCCAGCAGCTTAGTAGCGGGGGTGAACACTGAA. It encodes CASSLVAGVNTE. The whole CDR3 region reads CASSLVAGVNTEAFF.

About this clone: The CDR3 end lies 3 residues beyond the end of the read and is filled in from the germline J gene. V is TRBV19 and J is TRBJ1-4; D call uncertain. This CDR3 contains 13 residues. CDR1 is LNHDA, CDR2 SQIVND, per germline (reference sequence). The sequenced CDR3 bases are TGTGCCAGTAGTATAGAGGCCCCAGCGCCA. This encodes CASSIEAPAP. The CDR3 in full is CASSIEAPAPLFF.

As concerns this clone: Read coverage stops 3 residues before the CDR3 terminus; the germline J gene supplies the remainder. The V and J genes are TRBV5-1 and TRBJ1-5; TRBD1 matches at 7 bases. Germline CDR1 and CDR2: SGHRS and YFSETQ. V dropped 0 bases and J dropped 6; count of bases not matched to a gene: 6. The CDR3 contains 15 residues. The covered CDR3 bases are TGCGCCAGCAGCTTGGGGGGACAGTTGGGTCAGCCC. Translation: CASSLGGQLGQP. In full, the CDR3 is CASSLGGQLGQPQHF.

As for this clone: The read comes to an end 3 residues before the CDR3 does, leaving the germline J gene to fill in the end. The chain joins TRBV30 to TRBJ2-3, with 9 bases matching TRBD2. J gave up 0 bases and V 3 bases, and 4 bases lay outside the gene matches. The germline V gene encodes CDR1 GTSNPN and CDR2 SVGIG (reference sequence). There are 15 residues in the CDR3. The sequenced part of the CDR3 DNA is TGTGCCTGGAGGGCGACTAGCGGTAGCACAGATACG. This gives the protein CAWRATSGSTDT. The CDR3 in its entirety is CAWRATSGSTDTQYF.

The CDR3 DNA, read in part, is TGTGCTAGTGCCCGGAACACTGAA. Protein: CASARNTE. The entire CDR3 sequence reads CASARNTEAFF. The chain uses TRBV12-5 and TRBJ1-1; D unresolved. Read sequence stops 3 residues before the CDR3 end, and the germline J gene provides the missing end. Germline V gene data show CDR1 as LGHNT and CDR2 as FRNRAP. This CDR3 contains 11 residues. Trimming pared 7 bases from V and 1 base from J, leaving 4 bases between.

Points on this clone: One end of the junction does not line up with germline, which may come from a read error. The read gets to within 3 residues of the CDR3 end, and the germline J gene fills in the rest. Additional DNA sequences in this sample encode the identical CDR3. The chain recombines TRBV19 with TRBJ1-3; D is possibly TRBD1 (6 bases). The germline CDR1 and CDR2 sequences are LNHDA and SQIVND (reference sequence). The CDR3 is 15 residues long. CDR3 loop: CASIPRDNSGNTIYF. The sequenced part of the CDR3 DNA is TGTGCCAGTATCCCCCGGGACAACTCTGGAAACACG.

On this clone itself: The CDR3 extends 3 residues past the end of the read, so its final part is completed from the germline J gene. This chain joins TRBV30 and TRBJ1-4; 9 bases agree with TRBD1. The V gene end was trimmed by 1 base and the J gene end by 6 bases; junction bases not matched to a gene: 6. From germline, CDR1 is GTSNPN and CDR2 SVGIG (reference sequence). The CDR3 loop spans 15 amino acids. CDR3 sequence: CAWSALQGAYEKLFF. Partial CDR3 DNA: TGTGCCTGGAGTGCTCTACAGGGGGCTTATGAAAAA.

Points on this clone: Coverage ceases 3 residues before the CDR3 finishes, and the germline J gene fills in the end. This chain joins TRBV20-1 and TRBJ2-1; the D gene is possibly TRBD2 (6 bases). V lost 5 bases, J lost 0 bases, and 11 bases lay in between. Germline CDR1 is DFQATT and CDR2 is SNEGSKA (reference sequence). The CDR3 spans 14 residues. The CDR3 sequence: CSAHGGSSYNEQFF. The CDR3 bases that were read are TGCAGTGCTCACGGGGGTAGCTCCTACAATGAG.

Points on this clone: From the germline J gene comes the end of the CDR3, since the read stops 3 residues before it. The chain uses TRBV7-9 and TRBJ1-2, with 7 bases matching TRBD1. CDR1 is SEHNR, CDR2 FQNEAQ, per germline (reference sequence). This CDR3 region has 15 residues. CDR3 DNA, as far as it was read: TGTGCCAGCAGCTCGACAGGGACCAACAACAATGAC. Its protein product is CASSSTGTNNND. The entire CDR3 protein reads CASSSTGTNNNDYTF.

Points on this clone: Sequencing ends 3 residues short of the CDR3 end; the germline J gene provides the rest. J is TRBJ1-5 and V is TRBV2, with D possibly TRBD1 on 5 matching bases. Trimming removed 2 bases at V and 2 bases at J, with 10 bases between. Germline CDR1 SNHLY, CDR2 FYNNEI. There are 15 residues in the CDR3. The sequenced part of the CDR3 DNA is TGTGCCAGCAGTGAACAAACAGGTGGCAATCAGCCC. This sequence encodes CASSEQTGGNQP. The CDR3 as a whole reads CASSEQTGGNQPQHF.

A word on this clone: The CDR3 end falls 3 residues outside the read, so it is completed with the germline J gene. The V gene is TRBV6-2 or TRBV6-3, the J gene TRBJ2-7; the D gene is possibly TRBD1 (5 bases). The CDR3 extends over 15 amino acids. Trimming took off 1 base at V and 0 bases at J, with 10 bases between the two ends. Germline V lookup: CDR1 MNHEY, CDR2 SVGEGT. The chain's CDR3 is CASSYWAGRSYEQYF. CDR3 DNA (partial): TGTGCCAGCAGTTACTGGGCAGGGCGCTCCTACGAG.

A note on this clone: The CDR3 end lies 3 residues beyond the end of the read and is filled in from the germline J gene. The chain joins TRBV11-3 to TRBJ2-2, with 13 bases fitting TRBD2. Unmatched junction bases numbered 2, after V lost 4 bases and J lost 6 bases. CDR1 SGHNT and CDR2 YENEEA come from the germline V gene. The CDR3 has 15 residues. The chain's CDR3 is CASSSGLAGAGELFF. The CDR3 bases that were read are TGTGCCAGCAGCTCCGGACTAGCGGGAGCCGGGGAG.